The 5 T cell receptor beta chains below were found in one sample sequenced in a study of cytomegalovirus exposure and HLA in healthy donors. The study ran its PCR with 60 Vbeta and 13 Jbeta primers. Some clones are missing from TCRdb's copy, which holds only in-frame ones; the method was immunoSEQ multiplex PCR. The sample gives around 200,000 clones, over 75% of which show up once; approximately 10% is in the top ten. Material: PBMCs. These receptors came from a woman between 45 and 60 years old in good health and CMV-seropositive.

This sequence joins TRBV4-1 and TRBJ1-3; D unclear. The germline gives CDR1 MGHRA, CDR2 YSYEKL. V lost 4 bases to trimming and J lost 7 bases, with 8 bases between them. The CDR3 is 12 amino acids. CDR3 bases: TGCGCCAGCAGCCCCACTAGCAACACCATATATTTT. This codes for CASSPTSNTIYF.

The chain joins TRBV28 to TRBJ2-3; possible D gene TRBD1, 6 bases. The CDR3 consists of 16 residues. Germline V lookup: CDR1 MDHEN, CDR2 SYDVKM. V was trimmed by 8 bases and J by 2 bases, leaving 20 bases between them. Here the CDR3 reads CASGKGRTANTDTQYF. CDR3 nucleotide sequence: TGTGCCAGCGGAAAAGGTCGGACAGCAAACACAGATACGCAGTATTTT.

The V call is TRBV9, the J call TRBJ2-1; 8 bases align to TRBD2. Germline CDR1 and CDR2: SGDLS and YYNGEE. Germline trimming cut 4 bases from V and 1 base from J; bases unmatched to any gene: 10. The CDR3 is 17 residues long. The CDR3 DNA follows: TGTGCCAGCAGCTGGGCGGGGGGTCTGGCATCCTACAATGAGCAGTTCTTC. This sequence encodes CASSWAGGLASYNEQFF.

The chain recombines TRBV10-3 with TRBJ2-7, with 8 bases lining up with TRBD1. Germline CDR1 is ENHRY and CDR2 is SYGVKD. This CDR3 region has 15 residues. Unmatched junction bases numbered 15, after V lost 5 bases and J lost 9 bases. The CDR3, as DNA: TGTGCCATCAGTAACCGGGACAGGACGCCTTCTGGGCAGTACTTC. Protein: CAISNRDRTPSGQYF.

The CDR3 nucleotides are TGTGCCTGGAGGGATCCGTTCGGGTCAGATCAGCCCCAGCATTTT. Residues: CAWRDPFGSDQPQHF. V gene TRBV30 combines with J gene TRBJ1-5; no clear D. The CDR3 is made up of 15 amino acids. Per the germline V gene, CDR1 is GTSNPN and CDR2 is SVGIG (reference sequence). Trimming cost V 3 bases and J 5 bases, with 17 bases left between them. Full variable domain (rest looked up from reference TRBV30 and TRBJ1-5): SQTIHQWPATLVQPVGSPLSLECTVEGTSNPNLYWYRQAAGRGLQLLFYSVGIGQISSEVPQNLSASRPQDRQFILSSKKLLLSDSGFYLCAWRDPFGSDQPQHFGDGTRLSIL.